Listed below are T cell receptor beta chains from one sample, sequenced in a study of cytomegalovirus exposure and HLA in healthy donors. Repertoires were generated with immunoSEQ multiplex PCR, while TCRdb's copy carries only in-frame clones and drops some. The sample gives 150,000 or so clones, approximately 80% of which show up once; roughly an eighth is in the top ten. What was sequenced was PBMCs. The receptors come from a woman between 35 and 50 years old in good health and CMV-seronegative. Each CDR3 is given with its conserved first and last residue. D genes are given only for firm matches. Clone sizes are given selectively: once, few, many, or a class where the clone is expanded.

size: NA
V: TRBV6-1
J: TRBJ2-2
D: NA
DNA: TGTGCCAGCTCCCCCCGAACGACAGCTACCGGGGAGCTGTTTTTT
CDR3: CASSPRTTATGELFF

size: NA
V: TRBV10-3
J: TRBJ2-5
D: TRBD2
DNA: TGTGCCATCGGGACGGGAGGCCCCATGGAGACCCAGTACTTC
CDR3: CAIGTGGPMETQYF

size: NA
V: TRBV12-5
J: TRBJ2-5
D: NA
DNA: TGTGCTAGTGGTTTGGTACAAAGGGGCATACACCAGTACCAAGAGACCCAGTACTTC
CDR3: CASGLVQRGIHQYQETQYF

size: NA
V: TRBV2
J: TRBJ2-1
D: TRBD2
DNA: TGTGCCAGCGGCTCTAGCGGGGGCTCCTACAATGAGCAGTTCTTC
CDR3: CASGSSGGSYNEQFF

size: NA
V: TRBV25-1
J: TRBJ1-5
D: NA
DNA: TGTGCCAGCAGTGAAGGGCAGAGCAATCAGCCCCAGCATTTT
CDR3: CASSEGQSNQPQHF

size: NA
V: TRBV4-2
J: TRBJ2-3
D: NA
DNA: TGTGCCAGCAGCCAAGCTAGGACCAATAGGGGTCTGCCTACGCAGTATTTT
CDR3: CASSQARTNRGLPTQYF

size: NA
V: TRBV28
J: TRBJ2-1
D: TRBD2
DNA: TGTGCCACCGGGACTAGCGGTTACAGCTCCTACAATGAGCAGTTCTTC
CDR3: CATGTSGYSSYNEQFF

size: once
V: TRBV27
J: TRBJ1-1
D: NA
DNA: TGTGCCAGCAGTTTAGGGGGCCTGACTGAAGCTTTCTTT
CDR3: CASSLGGLTEAFF

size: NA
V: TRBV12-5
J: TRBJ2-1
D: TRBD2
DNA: TGTGCTAGTGGTTTGGTACTTGCGGGAGGGCCGCATGAGCAGTTCTTC
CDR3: CASGLVLAGGPHEQFF

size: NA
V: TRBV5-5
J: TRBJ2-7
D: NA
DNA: TGTGCCAGCAGCTTGGCAGGGCTCGCTACCTACGAGCAGTACTTC
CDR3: CASSLAGLATYEQYF

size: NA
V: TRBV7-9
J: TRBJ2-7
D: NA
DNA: TGTGCCAGCAGCCCGCCACAGGGTGGGGACGAGCAGTACTTC
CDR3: CASSPPQGGDEQYF

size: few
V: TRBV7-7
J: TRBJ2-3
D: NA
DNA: TGTGCTAGTAGGGACAACACAGATACGCAGTATTTT
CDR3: CASRDNTDTQYF

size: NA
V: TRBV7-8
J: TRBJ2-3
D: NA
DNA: TGTGCCAGCAGGGAGTCCACAGATACGCAGTATTTT
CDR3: CASRESTDTQYF

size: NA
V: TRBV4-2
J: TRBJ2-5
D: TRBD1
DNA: TGTGCCAGCAGCCAAGTCGGGACAGGGAGTTGGGGCGGCCAAGAGACCCAGTACTTC
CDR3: CASSQVGTGSWGGQETQYF

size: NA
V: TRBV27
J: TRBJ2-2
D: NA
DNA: TGTGCCAGCAGTTTATCAGCAGGGGCCCTAGGTGCCGGGGAGCTGTTTTTT
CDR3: CASSLSAGALGAGELFF

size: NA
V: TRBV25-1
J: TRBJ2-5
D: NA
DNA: TGTGCCAGCAGTGGGGGGGTGACCCAAGAGACCCAGTACTTC
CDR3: CASSGGVTQETQYF

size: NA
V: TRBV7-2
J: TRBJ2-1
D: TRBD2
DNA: TGTGCCAGCAGCTTAGGCCTAGCGGAGGCAGACGAGCAGTTCTTC
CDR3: CASSLGLAEADEQFF

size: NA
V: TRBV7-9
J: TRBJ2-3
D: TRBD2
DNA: TGTGCCAGCAGCCGTAGCGGGAGCACAGATACGCAGTATTTT
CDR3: CASSRSGSTDTQYF

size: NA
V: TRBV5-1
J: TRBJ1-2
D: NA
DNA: TGCGCCAGCAGCCCCTCAACAGGGCCGGATGGCTACACCTTC
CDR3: CASSPSTGPDGYTF

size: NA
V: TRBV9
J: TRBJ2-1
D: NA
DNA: TGTGCCAGCAGCGTACAGGCTCCCCTTGGGTCCTACAATGAGCAGTTCTTC
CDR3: CASSVQAPLGSYNEQFF

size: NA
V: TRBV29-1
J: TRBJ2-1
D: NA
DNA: TGCAGCGGTCTTAGCTCCTACAATGAGCAGTTCTTC
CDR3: CSGLSSYNEQFF

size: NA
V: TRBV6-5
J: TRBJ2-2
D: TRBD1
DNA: TGTGCCAGCAGAAGAACAGGGGTCAACACCGGGGAGCTGTTTTTT
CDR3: CASRRTGVNTGELFF

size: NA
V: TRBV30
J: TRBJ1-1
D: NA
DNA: TGTGCCTGGAGTGTGCAACAGAACACTGAAGCTTTCTTT
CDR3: CAWSVQQNTEAFF

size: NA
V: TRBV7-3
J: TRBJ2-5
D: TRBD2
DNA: TGTGCCAGCAGCCCAAAGCGGGAGACGGCCCAGTACTTC
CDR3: CASSPKRETAQYF

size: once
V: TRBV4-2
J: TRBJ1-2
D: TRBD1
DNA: TGTGCCAGCAGCCAAGAAACGACAGGGCGCCTCTATGGCTACACCTTC
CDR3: CASSQETTGRLYGYTF

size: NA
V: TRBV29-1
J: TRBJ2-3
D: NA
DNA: TGCAGCGTTGAACAGGGGGGAGGTGGGGCAGATACGCAGTATTTT
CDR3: CSVEQGGGGADTQYF

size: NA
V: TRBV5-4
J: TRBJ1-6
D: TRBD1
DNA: TGTGCCAGCAGCTTGGACAGGGGGTCGAATTCACCCCTCCACTTT
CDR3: CASSLDRGSNSPLHF

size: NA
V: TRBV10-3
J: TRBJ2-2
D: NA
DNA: TGTGCCATCGGCAGCGTTGGTGCCGGGGAGCTGTTTTTT
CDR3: CAIGSVGAGELFF

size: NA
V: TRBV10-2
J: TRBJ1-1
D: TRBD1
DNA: TGCGCCAGCAGTGATTTCCGGACAGGGAACACTGAAGCTTTCTTT
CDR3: CASSDFRTGNTEAFF

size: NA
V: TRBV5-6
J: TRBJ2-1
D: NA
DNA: TGTGCCAGCAGCCGCGGGACTTTCAATGAGCAGTTCTTC
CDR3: CASSRGTFNEQFF

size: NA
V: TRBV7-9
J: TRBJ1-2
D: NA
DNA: TGTGCCAGCAGCCTGCAGGGGAGCAATGGCTACACCTTC
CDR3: CASSLQGSNGYTF

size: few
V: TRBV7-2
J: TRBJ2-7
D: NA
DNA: TGTGCCAGCAGCCAAGGGAGGTTTTCCTACGAGCAGTACTTC
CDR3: CASSQGRFSYEQYF

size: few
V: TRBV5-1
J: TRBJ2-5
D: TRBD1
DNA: TGCGCCAGCAGCATAGGACAGGGCCAAGAGACCCAGTACTTC
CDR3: CASSIGQGQETQYF

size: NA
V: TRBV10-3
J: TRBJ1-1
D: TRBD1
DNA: TGTGCCATCAGTGAGTTAGGGACAGGGAGTGAAGCTTTCTTT
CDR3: CAISELGTGSEAFF

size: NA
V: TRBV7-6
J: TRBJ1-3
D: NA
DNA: TGTGCCAGCAGCTACTCAGGGTACGGAAACACCATATATTTT
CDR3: CASSYSGYGNTIYF

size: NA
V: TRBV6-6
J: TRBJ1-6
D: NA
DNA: TGTGCCAGCAGTTACATCGGGGGAGATAATTCACCCCTCCACTTT
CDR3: CASSYIGGDNSPLHF

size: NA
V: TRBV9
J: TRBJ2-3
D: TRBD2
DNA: TGTGCCAGCAGCGTTGCCCCGATGGGCGGGGGAAGAGATACGCAGTATTTT
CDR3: CASSVAPMGGGRDTQYF

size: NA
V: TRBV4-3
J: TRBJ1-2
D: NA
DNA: TGCGCCAGCAGCCGAGAAGAATATGAGGGCTACACCTTC
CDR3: CASSREEYEGYTF

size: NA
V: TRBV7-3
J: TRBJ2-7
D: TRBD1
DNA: TGTGCCAGCAGCGGGGGCCGGGACAGGTCCTACGAGCAGTACTTC
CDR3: CASSGGRDRSYEQYF

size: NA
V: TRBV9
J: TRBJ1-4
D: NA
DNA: TGTGCCAGCAGCCCACAGGGAGTCCAGGCAGAAAAACTGTTTTTT
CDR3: CASSPQGVQAEKLFF

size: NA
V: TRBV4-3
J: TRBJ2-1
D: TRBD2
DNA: TGCGCCAGCAGCCAACATCGGGGGGAGGGTAATGAGCAGTTCTTC
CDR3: CASSQHRGEGNEQFF

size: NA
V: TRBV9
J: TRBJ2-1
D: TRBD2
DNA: TGTGCCAGCAGCGTCCGGACTAGCGGGAGGGGGGATGAGCAGTTCTTC
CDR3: CASSVRTSGRGDEQFF

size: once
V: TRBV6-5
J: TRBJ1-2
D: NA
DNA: TGTGCCAGCAGTTACAGGGGCCTTGGCTATGGCTACACCTTC
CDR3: CASSYRGLGYGYTF

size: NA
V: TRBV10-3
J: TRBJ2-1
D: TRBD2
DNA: TGTGCCATCAGTGAGTCGCCACGTGGGGGGACTAGCGGGAGGGGAGCGAATGAGCAGTTCTTC
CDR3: CAISESPRGGTSGRGANEQFF

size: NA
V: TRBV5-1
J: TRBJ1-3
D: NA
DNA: TGCGCCAGCAGCTCGGGTTGGAGCAGCTCTGGAAACACCATATATTTT
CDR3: CASSSGWSSSGNTIYF

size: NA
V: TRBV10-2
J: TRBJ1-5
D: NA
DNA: TGCGCCAGCAGTGAGTTCTATACAGGGAGCAATCAGCCCCAGCATTTT
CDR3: CASSEFYTGSNQPQHF